This T cell receptor beta chain was documented in a study of shared clonotypes between healthy human individuals. Authors' processing steps: From ImmunoSEQ came sequences covering only the junction and carrying no quality scores, so filtering differed. Libraries were prepared by immunoSEQ multiplex PCR; TCRdb keeps only in-frame clonotypes and omits some of them. V and J calls and clone size are copied from that table; D and trimming were computed from the DNA. The top ten hold about 1% of the sample, which has about 1.5 million clones, around 97% seen once. Per the germline V gene, CDR1 is MNHEY and CDR2 is SMNVEV (reference sequence). The CDR3 has 15 residues. Germline trimming cut 4 bases from V and 7 bases from J; bases unmatched to any gene: 8.

The sample consisted of naive CD4+ T cells sorted from blood. Described subset: CD45RA+ positively selected. V gene TRBV27 combines with J gene TRBJ2-1; 9 bases are a match to TRBD2. This receptor was identified in a man in his thirties or forties in good health. The CDR3 nucleotides are TGTGCCAGCAGTTCGACTAGCGGAGCCTGGAATGAGCAGTTCTTC. This sequence encodes CASSSTSGAWNEQFF.